These T cell receptor beta chains were read from a single sample in a study of response to subunit inactivated influenza vaccine. TCRdb analysed the RT-PCR reads with MiXCR anew, one entry per CDR3 protein. The data hold about 180,000 distinct CDR3 sequences, with 7.5% to 10% observed a single time. The sample here was non-naive T cells sorted from PBMCs, taken on the day of vaccination. The receptors were gathered from a man in his fifties or sixties who received an inactivated influenza vaccine. Both conserved end residues are part of each CDR3. D genes are given only for firm matches. Clone size is stated in some rows and not others, as once, few, many or a class when expanded.

13,TRBV6-6,TRBJ1-1,-,few,CASSPGGSTEAFF,TGTGCCAGCAGCCCGGGGGGTAGCACTGAAGCTTTCTTT
15,TRBV14,TRBJ2-1,-,-,CASSQFRDGPGEQFF,TGTGCCAGCAGCCAATTCCGAGACGGGCCCGGTGAGCAGTTCTTC
13,TRBV7-9,TRBJ2-1,TRBD2,-,CAGSPELANEQFF,TGTGCCGGCAGCCCCGAACTAGCGAATGAGCAGTTCTTC
13,TRBV3-1,TRBJ2-4,-,many,CASSQRSSGIQYF,TGTGCCAGCAGCCAGCGGTCTTCGGGCATTCAGTACTTC
18,TRBV5-1,TRBJ2-1,TRBD2,many,CASSLEGSGSASYNEQFF,TGCGCCAGCAGCTTGGAAGGTAGCGGGAGTGCCTCCTACAATGAGCAGTTCTTC
14,TRBV4-1,TRBJ1-1,-,-,CASSPNTGLPEAFF,TGCGCCAGCAGCCCCAATACAGGGCTTCCTGAAGCTTTCTTT
19,TRBV4-3,TRBJ2-6,-,-,CASSQETGRSFSGANVLTF,TGCGCCAGCAGCCAAGAGACGGGGCGGAGTTTCTCTGGGGCCAACGTCCTGACTTTC
16,TRBV6-2/TRBV6-3,TRBJ2-7,TRBD2,-,CASSYSAGGLRNEQYF,TGTGCCAGCAGTTACTCTGCGGGAGGGTTACGCAACGAGCAGTACTTC
12,TRBV20-1,TRBJ1-2,-,few,CSARVGGYGYTF,TGCAGTGCTAGAGTTGGTGGATATGGCTACACCTTC
16,TRBV7-8,TRBJ2-1,TRBD2,-,CASSPIVSGAYNEQFF,TGTGCCAGCAGCCCCATTGTGAGCGGGGCCTACAATGAGCAGTTCTTC
15,TRBV27,TRBJ2-7,-,many,CASSLASGVAYEQYF,TGTGCCAGCAGTTTAGCTTCAGGGGTGGCTTACGAGCAGTACTTC
16,TRBV28,TRBJ2-7,TRBD2,many,CASSFSLTSGTAEQYF,TGTGCCAGCAGTTTTTCCCTTACTAGCGGGACGGCCGAGCAGTACTTC
16,TRBV20-1,TRBJ2-1,TRBD1,-,CSASDGTDASYNEQFF,TGCAGTGCTAGCGACGGGACAGATGCCTCCTACAATGAGCAGTTCTTC
17,TRBV29-1,TRBJ1-3,TRBD1,few,CSVERDRGLGSGNTIYF,TGCAGCGTTGAGCGGGACAGGGGTTTGGGCTCTGGAAACACCATATATTTT
16,TRBV6-2/TRBV6-3,TRBJ2-1,TRBD1,-,CASSRPEWTGRDEQFF,TGTGCCAGCAGTCGACCGGAATGGACAGGGCGGGATGAGCAGTTCTTC
16,TRBV28,TRBJ2-6,-,-,CASSSLGQSGANVLTF,TGTGCCAGCAGTTCTCTGGGGCAGTCTGGGGCCAACGTCCTGACTTTC
15,TRBV7-8,TRBJ2-1,TRBD2,few,CASSLRRGRMNEQFF,TGTGCCAGCAGCTTACGGCGGGGGAGAATGAATGAGCAGTTCTTC
17,TRBV25-1,TRBJ2-1,TRBD1,many,CASSELGQGSPYNEQFF,TGTGCCAGCAGTGAATTAGGACAGGGGTCCCCCTACAATGAGCAGTTCTTC
14,TRBV28,TRBJ2-6,-,-,CASSLLTGANVLTF,TGTGCCAGCAGTTTGCTGACTGGGGCCAACGTCCTGACTTTC
14,TRBV12-3/TRBV12-4,TRBJ2-1,-,many,CASSLVHPGDEQFF,TGTGCCAGCAGTTTAGTACATCCGGGCGATGAGCAGTTCTTC
14,TRBV11-2,TRBJ2-7,-,few,CASSSREISYEQYF,TGTGCCAGCAGCTCCCGGGAGATCTCCTACGAGCAGTACTTC
11,TRBV12-3/TRBV12-4,TRBJ1-1,-,many,CASRSNTEAFF,TGTGCCAGCAGATCGAACACTGAAGCTTTCTTT
16,TRBV6-1,TRBJ2-1,TRBD1,few,CASSENAGGSYNEQFF,TGTGCCAGCAGTGAAAATGCAGGGGGCTCCTACAATGAGCAGTTCTTC
12,TRBV7-2,TRBJ2-3,-,many,CASSALTDTQYF,TGTGCCAGCAGCGCCCTCACAGATACGCAGTATTTT
14,TRBV20-1,TRBJ1-2,-,few,CSAQEDASNYGYTF,TGCAGTGCCCAAGAGGACGCATCAAACTATGGCTACACCTTC
15,TRBV7-2,TRBJ2-1,TRBD2,many,CASSPLAGMNNEQFF,TGTGCCAGCAGCCCGCTAGCGGGGATGAACAATGAGCAGTTCTTC
15,TRBV28,TRBJ2-7,-,few,CASSPNYYELYEQYF,TGTGCCAGCAGTCCGAATTACTACGAATTATACGAGCAGTACTTC
13,TRBV14,TRBJ2-5,-,-,CASSQWGLETQYF,TGTGCCAGCAGCCAGTGGGGTCTCGAGACCCAGTACTTC
15,TRBV10-3,TRBJ1-5,-,many,CAISDPGRDNQPQHF,TGTGCCATCAGTGACCCGGGACGGGACAATCAGCCCCAGCATTTT
12,TRBV7-9,TRBJ2-7,-,-,CASSEASGEQYF,TGTGCCAGCAGCGAGGCCAGCGGCGAGCAGTACTTC
13,TRBV10-3,TRBJ2-7,-,-,CAISVGGYKEQYF,TGTGCCATCAGTGTTGGGGGTTACAAGGAGCAGTACTTC
15,TRBV12-3/TRBV12-4,TRBJ2-2,-,many,CAISMGAPNTGELFF,TGTGCCATTTCAATGGGGGCTCCAAACACCGGGGAGCTGTTTTTT
14,TRBV11-2,TRBJ2-3,-,many,CASSPRQRTDTQYF,TGTGCCAGCAGCCCAAGACAGCGCACAGATACGCAGTATTTT
13,TRBV7-2,TRBJ2-3,-,few,CASSLVPLDTQYF,TGTGCCAGCAGCTTAGTCCCTCTGGATACGCAGTATTTT
12,TRBV6-6,TRBJ2-7,-,-,CASSKGYYEQYF,TGTGCCAGCAGTAAAGGCTACTACGAGCAGTACTTC
17,TRBV6-1,TRBJ2-3,TRBD2,-,CASSLNPTSGSTDTQYF,TGTGCCAGCAGTCTCAACCCGACTAGCGGGAGCACAGATACGCAGTATTTT
14,TRBV12-3/TRBV12-4,TRBJ1-6,-,-,CASNLQGGNSPLHF,TGTGCCAGCAACCTCCAGGGTGGTAACTCACCCCTCCACTTT
14,TRBV14,TRBJ1-1,-,-,CASSLSRMNTEAFF,TGTGCCAGCAGCCTAAGCAGAATGAACACTGAAGCTTTCTTT
21,TRBV23-1,TRBJ2-7,TRBD2,-,CASSQSSPGQRTSGRAGEQYF,TGCGCCAGCAGTCAATCCTCGCCGGGACAGAGGACTAGCGGGAGGGCCGGCGAGCAGTACTTC
15,TRBV6-1,TRBJ1-6,-,few,CASSEARGARSPLHF,TGTGCCAGCAGTGAAGCGCGGGGGGCGCGTTCACCCCTCCACTTT
13,TRBV10-1,TRBJ1-2,TRBD1,-,CASSTDRRYGYTF,TGCGCCAGCAGCACGGACAGGAGATATGGCTACACCTTC
11,TRBV19,TRBJ1-1,-,many,CASSYRESAFF,TGTGCCAGTAGTTACAGGGAGTCAGCTTTCTTT
17,TRBV3-1,TRBJ2-3,TRBD2,few,CASSQVLVSGPTDTQYF,TGTGCCAGCAGCCAAGTATTGGTTAGCGGGCCAACAGATACGCAGTATTTT
14,TRBV7-9,TRBJ2-5,-,-,CASSHWGPRETQYF,TGTGCCAGCAGCCACTGGGGGCCCCGAGAGACCCAGTACTTC
13,TRBV7-2,TRBJ1-1,-,few,CASSRMGGTEAFF,TGTGCCAGCAGTCGCATGGGAGGGACTGAAGCTTTCTTT
15,TRBV5-1,TRBJ2-1,TRBD2,many,CASSPRLAGLGEQFF,TGCGCCAGCAGCCCCAGACTAGCGGGATTAGGTGAGCAGTTCTTC
12,TRBV29-1,TRBJ2-5,-,-,CSAGGRQETQYF,TGCAGCGCTGGGGGACGGCAAGAGACCCAGTACTTC
13,TRBV4-3,TRBJ2-1,-,many,CASSQQGFNEQFF,TGCGCCAGCAGCCAACAGGGGTTCAATGAGCAGTTCTTC
16,TRBV5-6,TRBJ2-3,TRBD2,few,CASSPGLEPFTDTQYF,TGTGCCAGCAGCCCAGGACTAGAGCCTTTCACAGATACGCAGTATTTT
16,TRBV19,TRBJ1-1,-,-,CASSNHQQGFYTEAFF,TGTGCCAGTAGTAATCACCAACAGGGTTTTTACACTGAAGCTTTCTTT
15,TRBV10-3,TRBJ1-4,-,many,CAISDPREGIEKLFF,TGTGCCATCAGTGATCCGAGGGAAGGAATCGAAAAACTGTTTTTT
13,TRBV5-5,TRBJ2-2,-,-,CASSLTGPGELFF,TGTGCCAGCAGCTTAACAGGACCCGGGGAGCTGTTTTTT
17,TRBV5-8,TRBJ2-3,TRBD2,few,CASSPGTSGGGTDTQYF,TGTGCCAGCAGCCCCGGGACTAGCGGGGGGGGCACAGATACGCAGTATTTT
14,TRBV6-5,TRBJ2-5,TRBD1,few,CASSYDRGRETQYF,TGTGCCAGCAGTTACGACAGGGGACGAGAGACCCAGTACTTC
15,TRBV18,TRBJ2-5,-,-,CASSPQSGFGETQYF,TGTGCCAGCTCACCACAGTCGGGGTTCGGGGAGACCCAGTACTTC